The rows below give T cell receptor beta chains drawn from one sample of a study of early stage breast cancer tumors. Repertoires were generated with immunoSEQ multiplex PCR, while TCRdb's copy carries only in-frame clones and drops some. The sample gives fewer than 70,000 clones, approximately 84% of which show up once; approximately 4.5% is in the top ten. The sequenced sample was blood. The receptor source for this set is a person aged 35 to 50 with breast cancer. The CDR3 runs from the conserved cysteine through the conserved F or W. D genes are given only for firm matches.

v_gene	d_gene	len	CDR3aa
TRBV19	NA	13	CASSARVVYGYTF
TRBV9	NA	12	CASSGLYNEQFF
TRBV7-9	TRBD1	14	CASSRDRGAYEQYF
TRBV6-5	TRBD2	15	CASSYSGGVQETQYF
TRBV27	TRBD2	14	CATTTSGTGDTQYF
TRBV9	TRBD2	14	CASSLLAGVDEQFF
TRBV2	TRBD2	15	CASRRTSGRTNEQFF
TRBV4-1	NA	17	CASSQDRWVSSNQPQHF
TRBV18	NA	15	CASSLSAGGTDTQYF
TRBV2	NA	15	CASRGGDTGHTEAFF
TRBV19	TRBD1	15	CASSWRTGSGGELFF
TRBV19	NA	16	CASSILSTRGNEKLFF
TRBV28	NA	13	CATYRTATFQAFF
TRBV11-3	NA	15	CASSLGTARTDTQYF
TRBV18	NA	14	CASSPGTVNYGYTF
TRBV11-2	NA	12	CASSPDRDIQYF
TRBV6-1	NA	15	CATVEVGPNTGELFF
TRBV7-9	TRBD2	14	CASSFGGLAGEEFF
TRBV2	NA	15	CASSVPVVVPETQYF
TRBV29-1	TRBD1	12	CSVNRGNTEAFF
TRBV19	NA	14	CASSLVQGTYGYTF
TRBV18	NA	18	CASSPSAVSGKYQETQYF
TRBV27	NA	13	CASSLRGIETQYF
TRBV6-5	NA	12	CASSTSLNEQFF
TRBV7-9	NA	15	CASSLEQGLSYEQYF
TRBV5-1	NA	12	CASSSGTYEQYF
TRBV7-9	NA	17	CASSQILGLTGGNEQFF
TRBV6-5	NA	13	CASSFGPKGEAFF
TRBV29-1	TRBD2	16	CSVEDPQREGYNEQFF
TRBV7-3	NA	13	CASSPGRQETQYF
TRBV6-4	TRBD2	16	CASAIAGGRISYEQYF
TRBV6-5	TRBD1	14	CASRTGYSNQPQHF
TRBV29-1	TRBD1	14	CSVARTGTNTEAFF
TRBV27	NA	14	CASSSGESTYEQYF
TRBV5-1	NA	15	CASSLDGGSPYEQYF
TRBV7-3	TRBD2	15	CASSPTGGSGYEQYF
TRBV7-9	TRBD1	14	CASTRTGENTEAFF
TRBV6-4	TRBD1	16	CASSEKTGQGRDEQFF
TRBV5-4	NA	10	CAIGREGQYF
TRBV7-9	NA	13	CASSFRDDYGYTF
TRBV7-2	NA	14	CASSYGGANYGYTF
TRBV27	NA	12	CASSHTPREQYF